The clone carrying this TCR beta chain was detected many times. The authors sequenced patients whose flow cytometry had shown CD8+CD57+ cell expansion. The V end lost 3 bases, the J end lost 4 bases, and 12 bases lay between the germline ends. Germline-derived CDR1 and CDR2 are SEHNR and FQNEAQ (reference sequence). CDR3 size: 15 residues. This entry is derived from a study of CD8+CD57+ T cells in acquired aplastic anemia. Genomic DNA served as template for TCR beta VDJ and CDR3 profiling. MiXCR was run by TCRdb on the reads, yielding one entry per CDR3 protein. The sample holds approximately 300,000 distinct CDR3 sequences, around three fifths seen once.

The V and J genes are TRBV7-9 and TRBJ2-2; D not resolved. Sequenced material: sorted CD4+, CD8+, or CD8+CD57+ T cells (not recorded which) from PBMCs. This receptor was obtained from a human donor with aplastic anemia. The CDR3 protein is CASSFGVSGTGELFF. The DNA of the CDR3 is TGTGCCAGCAGCTTCGGCGTGTCGGGCACCGGGGAGCTGTTTTTT.